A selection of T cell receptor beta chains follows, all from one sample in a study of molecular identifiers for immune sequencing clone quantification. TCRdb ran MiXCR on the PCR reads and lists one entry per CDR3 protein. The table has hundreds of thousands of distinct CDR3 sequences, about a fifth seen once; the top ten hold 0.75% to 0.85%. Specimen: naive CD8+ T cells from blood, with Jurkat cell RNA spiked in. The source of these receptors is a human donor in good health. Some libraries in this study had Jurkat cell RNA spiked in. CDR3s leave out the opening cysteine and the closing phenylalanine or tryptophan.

CDR3aa: ASSQGLLAGNYNEQF; v_gene: TRBV4-1; j_gene: TRBJ2-1; len: 15
CDR3aa: ASEREAGGTDTQY; v_gene: TRBV11-2; j_gene: TRBJ2-3; len: 13
CDR3aa: ASSDLNLEQY; v_gene: TRBV28; j_gene: TRBJ2-7; len: 10
CDR3aa: ASSQVGQRETQY; v_gene: TRBV4-3; j_gene: TRBJ2-5; len: 12
CDR3aa: ASSLGIVMGFNSPLH; v_gene: TRBV27; j_gene: TRBJ1-6; len: 15
CDR3aa: ASISGPVSYEQY; v_gene: TRBV7-2; j_gene: TRBJ2-7; len: 12
CDR3aa: STRLSGGPYYEQY; v_gene: TRBV20-1; j_gene: TRBJ2-7; len: 13
CDR3aa: ASSSEGRIGDTEAF; v_gene: TRBV13; j_gene: TRBJ1-1; len: 14
CDR3aa: ASRPEGQNYGYT; v_gene: TRBV6-5; j_gene: TRBJ1-2; len: 12
CDR3aa: ASSANPVVGELF; v_gene: TRBV7-9; j_gene: TRBJ2-2; len: 12
CDR3aa: ASSISPYGYT; v_gene: TRBV19; j_gene: TRBJ1-2; len: 10
CDR3aa: ASNDPGQGAYQPQH; v_gene: TRBV19; j_gene: TRBJ1-5; len: 14
CDR3aa: ASSLATGQGFYEQY; v_gene: TRBV12-3/TRBV12-4; j_gene: TRBJ2-7; len: 14
CDR3aa: ASSFSGPPYEQY; v_gene: TRBV27; j_gene: TRBJ2-7; len: 12
CDR3aa: ASSLAQGEETQY; v_gene: TRBV7-9; j_gene: TRBJ2-5; len: 12
CDR3aa: ASSFAPGLGGYEQY; v_gene: TRBV11-2; j_gene: TRBJ2-7; len: 14
CDR3aa: SARDRGLYRMYQETQY; v_gene: TRBV20-1; j_gene: TRBJ2-5; len: 16
CDR3aa: ASSQGGTYEQY; v_gene: TRBV4-1; j_gene: TRBJ2-7; len: 11
CDR3aa: ASSPTHPLGTGSYEQY; v_gene: TRBV7-9; j_gene: TRBJ2-7; len: 16
CDR3aa: SARDLSGVSGRAGYEQY; v_gene: TRBV20-1; j_gene: TRBJ2-7; len: 17
CDR3aa: ASSPSGTGATSTDTQY; v_gene: TRBV7-2; j_gene: TRBJ2-3; len: 16
CDR3aa: ASSFTRTFMEANYEQY; v_gene: TRBV5-6; j_gene: TRBJ2-7; len: 16
CDR3aa: SARDSDLAGGGDTQY; v_gene: TRBV20-1; j_gene: TRBJ2-3; len: 15
CDR3aa: ASSHQGQGPSEQY; v_gene: TRBV7-9; j_gene: TRBJ2-7; len: 13
CDR3aa: SARDPTGTMNTEAF; v_gene: TRBV20-1; j_gene: TRBJ1-1; len: 14
CDR3aa: AWEVPGASSYNEQF; v_gene: TRBV30; j_gene: TRBJ2-1; len: 14
CDR3aa: ASSIQAATNEKLF; v_gene: TRBV5-6; j_gene: TRBJ1-4; len: 13
CDR3aa: ASSPEDREMYEQY; v_gene: TRBV7-6; j_gene: TRBJ2-7; len: 13
CDR3aa: ASSEALPEQSEILYSNQPQH; v_gene: TRBV2; j_gene: TRBJ1-5; len: 20
CDR3aa: ASSGVTSGANVLT; v_gene: TRBV9; j_gene: TRBJ2-6; len: 13
CDR3aa: ASTRDSTYEQY; v_gene: TRBV7-9; j_gene: TRBJ2-7; len: 11
CDR3aa: ASSEFQWQNYNEQF; v_gene: TRBV2; j_gene: TRBJ2-1; len: 14
CDR3aa: ASSLTTRGSGQPQH; v_gene: TRBV19; j_gene: TRBJ1-5; len: 14
CDR3aa: ASSLAHGSSYEQY; v_gene: TRBV7-6; j_gene: TRBJ2-7; len: 13
CDR3aa: ASSPRARSYEQY; v_gene: TRBV13; j_gene: TRBJ2-7; len: 12
CDR3aa: ASSLWANTEAF; v_gene: TRBV7-3; j_gene: TRBJ1-1; len: 11
CDR3aa: ASQTGGYTGELF; v_gene: TRBV7-9; j_gene: TRBJ2-2; len: 12
CDR3aa: ASSIGTGLNTGELF; v_gene: TRBV19; j_gene: TRBJ2-2; len: 14
CDR3aa: ATSDRTSGGADEQF; v_gene: TRBV24-1; j_gene: TRBJ2-1; len: 14
CDR3aa: SVEVRDRGRESPTDTQY; v_gene: TRBV29-1; j_gene: TRBJ2-3; len: 17
CDR3aa: ASSIAGRTNQPQH; v_gene: TRBV19; j_gene: TRBJ1-5; len: 13
CDR3aa: ASSAGRDTQY; v_gene: TRBV5-1; j_gene: TRBJ2-3; len: 10
CDR3aa: ASSFFIFGPGGDSGANVLT; v_gene: TRBV7-6; j_gene: TRBJ2-6; len: 19
CDR3aa: ASSWGQGGEKLF; v_gene: TRBV6-6; j_gene: TRBJ1-4; len: 12
CDR3aa: SARDRGDGTSGRADTQY; v_gene: TRBV20-1; j_gene: TRBJ2-3; len: 17
CDR3aa: ASSLNLESLLGETQY; v_gene: TRBV7-2; j_gene: TRBJ2-5; len: 15
CDR3aa: ASSERDSYNEQF; v_gene: TRBV6-5; j_gene: TRBJ2-1; len: 12